This section outlines one TCR beta chain sequence together with its context. The antigen is undetermined. These data are taken from a study of identifying expanded T cells in peripheral blood. Study-wide results and limits: Over around two and four weeks, about 15 and 19 clones changed, versus approximately 1.1 between replicates.

Trimming removed 2 bases from V and 2 bases from J, with 13 bases in between. The CDR3 sequence is 15 residues long. Germline CDR1 and CDR2: MNHEY and SMNVEV (reference sequence). No infections or other immune events were documented during collection. Data came from immunoSEQ multiplex PCR; TCRdb stores just in-frame clones and leaves some out. The sample records 100,000 or so clones, approximately 90% being singletons. The TCR sequence derives from a person between 18 and 75 years old in good health. Material for sequencing was blood. The chain uses TRBV27 and TRBJ2-7; no definite D call. The CDR3 nucleotides are TGTGCCAGCAGTTTAACGGCGAGTAGGACCTACGAGCAGTACTTC. As protein: CASSLTASRTYEQYF.